The 3 T cell receptor beta chains in this list originate from one sample, sequenced in a study of OX40 agonist ivuxolimab in advanced cancers. Clones were read by immunoSEQ multiplex PCR, and TCRdb kept only the in-frame ones, dropping some. The sample records tens of thousands of clones, about 90% being singletons. Source: CD4+ or CD8+ T cells sorted from blood, taken in a trial of the OX40 agonist ivuxolimab. The receptors here all came from an adult with an advanced solid tumor such as melanoma, head and neck, liver or kidney cancer.

J is TRBJ2-7 and V is TRBV5-1; TRBD2 aligns across 12 bases. Germline values: CDR1 SGHRS, CDR2 YFSETQ. The CDR3 has 17 residues. V lost 4 bases and J lost 4; bases outside the gene matches: 12. The CDR3 DNA follows: TGCGCCAGCAGCCCGGACAGGCCGACTAGCGGGAGTTACGAGCAGTACTTC. It is translated as CASSPDRPTSGSYEQYF.

The chain joins TRBV19 to TRBJ2-1; 11 nucleotides line up with TRBD2. V shed 8 bases, J shed 8 bases, and the junction held 11 bases outside the gene matches. This CDR3 spans 15 amino acids. Germline V lookup: CDR1 LNHDA, CDR2 SQIVND (reference sequence). The CDR3 sequence is CASSGLAGGVDEQFF. CDR3 DNA sequence: TGTGCCAGTTCAGGGCTAGCGGGGGGCGTCGATGAGCAGTTCTTC.

The chain is built from TRBV4-2 and TRBJ2-1, with a weak D call TRBD2 (6 bases). The CDR3 spans 17 residues. Trimming shortened V by 4 bases and J by 0 bases, and 16 bases separated the two germline ends. Germline V gives CDR1 LGHNA, CDR2 YNFKEQ. In DNA form, the CDR3 reads TGTGCCAGCAGCCGGCGCTGGGGGGACTCCTCCTACAATGAGCAGTTCTTC. Protein: CASSRRWGDSSYNEQFF.